This TCR beta chain was found in a study of shared clonotypes between healthy human individuals. Study-wide background: There were three CD4 naive, three CD4 memory, two CD8 naive and one CD8 memory plates per donor. Notes on the study in general: The study sampled only blood, and tissue repertoires likely differ. Depth of sequencing was expected to influence donor clonotype sharing.

Data came from immunoSEQ multiplex PCR; TCRdb stores just in-frame clones and leaves some out. The sample lists some 2.1 million clones, 85% to 95% occurring once. This CDR3 comprises 16 residues. This clone is a singleton in its sample. Its antigen is not known. CD8 cells regarded as naive lacked CD45RO, were positively chosen for CCR7, and omitted terminally differentiated effector memory CD45RA+ cells. The TCR originated in a man aged 18 to 29 in good health. Source material: naive CD8+ T cells sorted from blood. The genes are TRBV21-1 and TRBJ1-1. TRBV21-1 is a pseudogene segment. The CDR3 DNA sequence: TGTGCCAGCAACAACCGGAGGGGGGAAACAAAACCTGAAGCTTTCTTT. Residues: CASNNRRGETKPEAFF.